This T cell receptor (beta chain) stems from a study of CD8+CD57+ T cells in acquired aplastic anemia. Study at large: On average, sorted CD4+ and CD8+ cells gave 2.5 to 4 ug of DNA.

The study's findings and limits: Researchers report that some 31 CD8+ CDR3 sequences appeared in both patients and controls.

Profiling that covered TCR beta VDJ and CDR3 relied on genomic DNA as its template. MiXCR was run by TCRdb on the reads, yielding one entry per CDR3 protein. The table lists a few hundred thousand distinct CDR3 sequences, approximately 51% of them singletons. Patients included in sequencing had previously demonstrated CD8+CD57+ cell expansion by flow cytometry. The patients all had a severe acquired aplastic anemia diagnosis. Patients had received no therapy at the time of blood sampling. V dropped 4 bases and J dropped 2; count of bases not matched to a gene: 10. Germline CDR1 is SGHRS and CDR2 is YFSETQ. This CDR3 is 16 amino acids long. This clonotype was recorded many times. Its antigen is undetermined.

Sample: sorted CD4+, CD8+, or CD8+CD57+ T cells (not recorded which) from PBMCs. V and J are TRBV5-1 and TRBJ2-3; TRBD2 aligns across 7 bases. This receptor was identified in a human donor with aplastic anemia. The CDR3 reads CASSQTGLPSTDTQYF. The CDR3 nucleotides are TGCGCCAGCAGCCAAACGGGACTACCCTCCACAGATACGCAGTATTTT. The entire variable domain, with the rest obtained from reference TRBV5-1 and TRBJ2-3, is as follows: KAGVTQTPRYLIKTRGQQVTLSCSPISGHRSVSWYQQTPGQGLQFLFEYFSETQRNKGNFPGRFSGRQFSNSRSEMNVSTLELGDSALYLCASSQTGLPSTDTQYFGPGTRLTVL.